The 3 T cell receptor beta chains below come from one sample, sequenced in a study of sequential checkpoint blockade in melanoma. The repertoire was sequenced with immunoSEQ multiplex PCR; TCRdb's copy has only in-frame clones and lacks some. The data show 18,000 or so clones, about 70% seen once. Described treatment: randomized to nivolumab then ipilimumab (arm A) or the reverse (arm B). The material was CD8+ T cells sorted from blood (inferred from file names), obtained from a patient given nivolumab and ipilimumab in sequence. These receptors were obtained from a human donor with melanoma.

The rearrangement links TRBV14 to TRBJ2-5; D is possibly TRBD2 (5 bases). Germline V gene data show CDR1 as SGHDN and CDR2 as FVKESK. This CDR3 is 14 amino acids long. Between the trimmed V and J ends, which lost 3 bases and 5 bases, there was a span of 13 bases. The CDR3 nucleotides read TGTGCCAGCAGCCATATAGCGATTGAGGAGACCCAGTACTTC. Its protein product is CASSHIAIEETQYF.

The gene calls are TRBV4-3 and TRBJ2-2; 12 bases agree with TRBD2. The CDR3 totals 18 residues. The V gene's germline CDR1 is LGHNA and CDR2 YSLEER. With V trimmed by 3 bases and J by 0 bases, 5 bases remained unmatched. CDR3 nucleotide sequence: TGCGCCAGCAGCCACTATACTAGCGGGAGGACGAACACCGGGGAGCTGTTTTTT. Amino acids: CASSHYTSGRTNTGELFF.

The chain employs TRBV2 and TRBJ2-7; perhaps TRBD2 as D (5 bases). Germline V gene data show CDR1 as SNHLY and CDR2 as FYNNEI. The V and J ends lost 5 bases and 0 bases respectively, with 8 bases between them. The CDR3 runs 13 residues. The CDR3 region has the DNA TGTGCCAGCAGTTGGACTTCCTCCTACGAGCAGTACTTC. The encoded protein is CASSWTSSYEQYF.